The 2 T cell receptor beta chains presented below share a single source sample, sequenced in a study of CD8 T cells in ankylosing spondylitis. TCRdb re-called the 5' RACE reads with MiXCR, one entry per CDR3 protein. The sample consists of 200,000 to 300,000 distinct CDR3 sequences, 32% of them appearing once. Sequencing was done on a sample of blood, either unsorted or a sorted T cell fraction (not recorded which). These receptors all stem from a male donor with ankylosing spondylitis or in good health (not recorded which).

This clonotype was counted between two and nine times. The J gene is TRBJ2-5, the V gene TRBV7-6; tentative D call: TRBD2 (6 bases). Trimming took 6 bases from V and 1 from J, leaving 15 bases between them. The CDR3 length is 15 residues. Germline V gives CDR1 SGHVS, CDR2 FNYEAQ. The CDR3 nucleotides are TGTGCCAGCAGGGAGGAGCGGGCGACCCAAGAGACCCAGTACTTC. Amino acid sequence: CASREERATQETQYF.

This clonotype was counted a few times. The rearrangement joins TRBV5-1 to TRBJ1-6; D is undetermined. Trimming stripped 1 base from V and 8 bases from J, with 16 bases between. The CDR3 is made up of 16 amino acids. Germline V lookup: CDR1 SGHRS, CDR2 YFSETQ. This CDR3 is CASSLSPGSRDSPLHF. CDR3 bases: TGCGCCAGCAGCTTGTCTCCGGGATCCCGCGATTCACCCCTCCACTTT.